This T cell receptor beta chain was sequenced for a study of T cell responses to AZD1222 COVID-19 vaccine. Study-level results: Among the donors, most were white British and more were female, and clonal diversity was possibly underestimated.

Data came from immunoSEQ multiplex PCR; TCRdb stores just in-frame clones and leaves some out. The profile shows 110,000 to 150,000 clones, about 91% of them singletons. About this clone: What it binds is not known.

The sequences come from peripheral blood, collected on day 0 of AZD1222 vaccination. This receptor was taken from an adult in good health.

This chain's CDR3 is CASSGDQGNTEAFF. Written as DNA, the CDR3 is TGTGCCAGCAGCGGGGACCAGGGGAACACTGAAGCTTTCTTT. The chain links TRBV5-6 to TRBJ1-1; D is perhaps TRBD1 (5 bases). Germline V gene lookup returns CDR1 SGHDT and CDR2 YYEEEE. The CDR3 is made up of 14 amino acids. V lost 4 bases, J lost 1 base, and 11 bases lay in between. Supplemented by reference TRBV5-6 and TRBJ1-1, the full variable domain reads DAGVTQSPTHLIKTRGQQVTLRCSPKSGHDTVSWYQQALGQGPQFIFQYYEEEERQRGNFPDRFSGHQFPNYSSELNVNALLLGDSALYLCASSGDQGNTEAFFGQGTRLTVV.